Sequencing of this TCR beta chain was carried out in a study of Ad26.COV2.S vaccination and SARS-CoV-2 variants. Across the whole study: Intramuscular Ad26.COV2.S at 5x10^10 or 1x10^11 viral particles.

Method: immunoSEQ multiplex PCR; TCRdb's copy keeps in-frame clones and lacks some. Of about 350,000 clones in the sample, roughly 90% are singletons; the top ten hold 6.4%. Trimming removed 5 bases from V and 7 bases from J; junction bases left unmatched: 13. Germline lookup yields CDR1 SEHNR and CDR2 FQNEAQ (reference sequence). The CDR3 loop spans 15 amino acids. To note about this clone: The antigen is undetermined.

Treatment indicated: roughly 20 received Ad26.COV2.S at low or high dose, single or two shots; about 5 received placebo; per-sample allocation not given. The investigators took samples on day 63 after the first vaccine or placebo injection. An Ad26 vector expressing Wuhan-strain SARS-CoV-2 spike served as the vaccine. Overall study results and limits: It was reported that spike-specific CD8+ and CD4+ T cell responses were substantially broad after vaccination.

The chain combines TRBV7-9 with TRBJ1-1; 7 positions agree with TRBD1. Sample: peripheral blood, taken in a trial of Ad26.COV2.S vaccine versus placebo. This clonotype was sampled from a person aged 18 to 59 who received the Ad26.COV2.S COVID-19 vaccine or a placebo. Here the CDR3 reads CASSPQQGTVYEAFF. CDR3 in DNA: TGTGCCAGCAGCCCACAACAGGGGACAGTTTATGAAGCTTTCTTT.